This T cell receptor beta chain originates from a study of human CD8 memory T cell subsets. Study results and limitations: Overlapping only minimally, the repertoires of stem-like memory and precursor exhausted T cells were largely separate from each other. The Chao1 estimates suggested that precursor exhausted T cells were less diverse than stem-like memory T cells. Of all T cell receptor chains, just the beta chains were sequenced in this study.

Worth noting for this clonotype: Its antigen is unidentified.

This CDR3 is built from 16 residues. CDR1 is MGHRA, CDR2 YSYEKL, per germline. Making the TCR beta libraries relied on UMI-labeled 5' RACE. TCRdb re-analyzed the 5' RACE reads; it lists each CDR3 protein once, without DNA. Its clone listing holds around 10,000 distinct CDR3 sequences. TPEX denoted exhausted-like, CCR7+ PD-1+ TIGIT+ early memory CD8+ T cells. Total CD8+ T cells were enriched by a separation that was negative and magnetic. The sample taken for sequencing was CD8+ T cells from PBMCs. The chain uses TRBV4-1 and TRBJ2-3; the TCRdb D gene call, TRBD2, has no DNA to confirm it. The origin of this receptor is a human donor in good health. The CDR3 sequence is CASSPLGSGRQDTQYF.